These 20 T cell receptor beta chains were all obtained from the same sample, sequenced in a study of T cells in Graves' hyperthyroidism and ophthalmopathy. RNA transcripts provided the source from which TCR beta CDR3 regions were amplified. An initial round of RT-PCR targeting the TCR CDR3 relied on the HTBI primer set. Via MiXCR, TCRdb re-called the multiplex PCR reads, giving one row per CDR3 protein. The sample carries 700,000 or so distinct CDR3 sequences, roughly 17% recorded once. Sequenced: blood. Source of these receptors: a man younger than 30 with Graves' hyperthyroidism.

In this sample, this clonotype turned up a few times. Given a much more abundant clone one base away, this may be a read error. The rearrangement links TRBV28 to TRBJ2-7; D is undetermined. Germline values: CDR1 MDHEN, CDR2 SYDVKM. This CDR3 comprises 13 residues. The CDR3 DNA sequence: TGTGCCAGCAGTTCCTCACTAACCTACGAGCAGTGCTTC. Translation: CASSSSLTYEQCF.

This clonotype was picked up many times. The chain combines TRBV10-3 with TRBJ1-2; D remains unclear. Germline-derived CDR1 and CDR2 are ENHRY and SYGVKD. Trimming left V 0 bases short and J 8 bases short, with 13 bases between. CDR3 length: 14 amino acids. This CDR3 reads CAISESFEGGGYTF. CDR3 coding DNA: TGTGCCATCAGTGAGTCGTTTGAGGGAGGCGGCTACACCTTC.

In regard to this clonotype: The conserved final phenylalanine or tryptophan is absent from the CDR3, which likely points to a read error. This chain connects TRBV7-2 to TRBJ1-6; maybe TRBD1 (5 bases). The V end lost 2 bases, the J end lost 10 bases, and 15 bases lay between the germline ends. This CDR3 is built from 15 residues. Germline V gene data show CDR1 as SGHTA and CDR2 as FQGNSA. CDR3 amino acids: CASSLFGGQGSPLHL. DNA of the CDR3: TGTGCCAGCAGCTTATTCGGGGGTCAAGGCTCACCCCTCCACCTT.

The genes are TRBV4-1 and TRBJ2-5, with 9 nucleotides matching TRBD2. With V trimmed by 1 base and J by 3 bases, 9 bases remained unmatched. The CDR3 runs 17 residues. Germline CDR1 MGHRA, CDR2 YSYEKL. The CDR3 protein is CASSQGLTSGLEETQYF. CDR3 sequence (DNA): TGCGCCAGCAGCCAAGGTCTCACTAGCGGGCTGGAAGAGACCCAGTACTTC.

This chain uses TRBV6-2 or TRBV6-3 with TRBJ2-2; weak D call: TRBD1 (6 bases). The germline V gene has CDR1 MNHEY and CDR2 SVGEGT. This CDR3 spans 16 amino acids. Trimming left V 7 bases short and J 4 bases short, with 19 bases between. CDR3 in DNA: TGTGCCAGCATTCTTGGCTTTATAGGGGGCACCGGGGAGCTGTTTTTT. Protein: CASILGFIGGTGELFF.

This chain connects TRBV2 to TRBJ1-5, with unresolved D. The CDR3 extends over 13 amino acids. The ends were cut back, 6 bases at V and 7 bases at J, with 13 bases in the middle. Germline-derived CDR1 and CDR2 are SNHLY and FYNNEI. DNA for the CDR3: TGTGCCAGCAGGCCCGAAGTAGGGCAGCCCCAGCATTTT. This translates into CASRPEVGQPQHF.

This clonotype was counted a few times. The genes are TRBV19 and TRBJ2-1; TRBD2 agrees at 14 bases. Per germline, CDR1 LNHDA and CDR2 SQIVND (reference sequence). J was trimmed by 9 bases and V by 5 bases; bases with no gene match: 9. This CDR3 has 16 residues. The CDR3 bases are TGTGCCAGTAGTGTCGGGACTAGCGGGAGTAGAAGTGAGCAGTTCTTC. This encodes CASSVGTSGSRSEQFF. Complete variable domain (other parts from reference TRBV19 and TRBJ2-1): DGGITQSPKYLFRKEGQNVTLSCEQNLNHDAMYWYRQDPGQGLRLIYYSQIVNDFQKGDIAEGYSVSREKKESFPLTVTSAQKNPTAFYLCASSVGTSGSRSEQFFGPGTRLTVL.

This clonotype has at least ten counts. The CDR3 sequence: CASSLPFRSGPYNEQFF. The DNA of the CDR3 is TGTGCCAGCAGTTTGCCCTTCCGGAGCGGGCCTTACAATGAGCAGTTCTTC. The rearrangement links TRBV28 to TRBJ2-1; perhaps TRBD2 as D (6 bases). Trimming took off 3 bases at V and 4 bases at J, with 19 bases between the two ends. The CDR3 is 17 residues long. Germline loops: CDR1 MDHEN, CDR2 SYDVKM.

The chain joins TRBV10-3 to TRBJ2-5; D perhaps matches TRBD1 (6 bases). The CDR3 length is 14 residues. Germline V gives CDR1 ENHRY, CDR2 SYGVKD. V was trimmed by 4 bases and J by 7 bases, leaving 16 bases between them. CDR3 loop: CAISGRTDSGTQYF. The CDR3 DNA reads as TGTGCCATCAGTGGTAGGACAGACTCCGGGACCCAGTACTTC.

Ten or more counts support this clonotype. The chain combines TRBV3-1 with TRBJ1-2; a possible D gene is TRBD1 (5 bases). Germline V gives CDR1 LGHDT, CDR2 YNNKEL (reference sequence). V lost 3 bases to trimming and J lost 7 bases, with 9 bases between them. The CDR3 has 12 residues. As DNA, the CDR3 is TGTGCCAGCAGCCAGGGACCTTCTGGCTACACCTTC. This encodes CASSQGPSGYTF.

This rearrangement joins TRBV2 to TRBJ1-4; 7 nucleotides line up with TRBD1. V lost 8 bases and J lost 8; bases outside the gene matches: 11. The CDR3 extends over 14 amino acids. CDR1 and CDR2 from the germline V gene are SNHLY and FYNNEI. Here the CDR3 reads CASADRTSGEKLFF. The CDR3 bases are TGTGCCAGCGCGGACAGGACCTCTGGGGAAAAACTGTTTTTT.

This clonotype was observed at least ten times. This rearrangement joins TRBV12-3 or TRBV12-4 to TRBJ2-7; D possibly matches TRBD1 or TRBD2 (6 bases each). The V gene lost 6 bases and the J gene lost 5 bases, with 17 bases spanning the gap. The length of the CDR3 is 14 residues. For the CDR3, the DNA is TGTGCCAGCAGCGATGAACCCCGGGGGCACGAGCAGTACTTC. This encodes CASSDEPRGHEQYF.

J is TRBJ1-1 and V is TRBV3-1; D unresolved. Per germline, CDR1 LGHDT and CDR2 YNNKEL (reference sequence). Trimming pared 0 bases from V and 5 bases from J, leaving 7 bases between. This CDR3 region has 13 residues. The DNA of the CDR3 is TGTGCCAGCAGCCAAGATCTAGTGACTGAAGCTTTCTTT. Translated, it gives CASSQDLVTEAFF.

The CDR3 loop is CASSLIGEGEKLFF. The CDR3 nucleotides read TGTGCCAGCAGTTTAATAGGGGAGGGCGAAAAACTGTTTTTT. The chain carries TRBV28 and TRBJ1-4; TRBD1 might be the D (5 bases). Germline V gene lookup returns CDR1 MDHEN and CDR2 SYDVKM. This CDR3 region has 14 residues. Deletions cut 2 bases from V and 8 bases from J, with 12 bases between.

A few counts support this clonotype. V is TRBV28 and J is TRBJ1-1; D uncertain. Germline V lookup: CDR1 MDHEN, CDR2 SYDVKM. The CDR3 totals 12 residues. Trimming took off 5 bases at V and 4 bases at J, with 8 bases between the two ends. In nucleotides, the CDR3 is TGTGCCAGCAGTACATGGCCCACTGAAGCTTTCTTT. Amino acids: CASSTWPTEAFF.

On this clonotype itself: This may be a read error: a much more frequent sequence differs by one nucleotide. Since no conserved phenylalanine or tryptophan closes the CDR3, a read error is the likely cause. The chain is built from TRBV12-3 or TRBV12-4 and TRBJ2-2; D may correspond to TRBD1 or TRBD2 (5 bases each). The V end was cut by 7 bases, the J end by 6 bases, with 9 bases between. This CDR3 spans 12 amino acids. The CDR3 sequence: CASTEGSGELFL. Written as DNA, the CDR3 is TGTGCCAGCACAGAGGGGTCCGGGGAGCTGTTTCTT.

This clonotype occurred a few times. The DNA of the CDR3 is TGTGCCAGCTTGCAGGGGGTTTCCGGGGAGCTGTTTTTT. Protein product: CASLQGVSGELFF. This chain connects TRBV12-3 or TRBV12-4 to TRBJ2-2; 7 bases fit TRBD1. Unmatched junction bases numbered 6, after V lost 8 bases and J lost 6 bases. The length of the CDR3 is 13 residues.

The sample holds many counts of this clonotype. The chain has TRBV12-3 or TRBV12-4 and TRBJ2-1; possibly TRBD2 for D (6 bases). There are 15 residues in the CDR3. V lost 3 bases to trimming and J lost 0 bases, with 9 bases between them. The CDR3 sequence: CASSLGLSSYNEQFF. CDR3 sequence (DNA): TGTGCCAGCAGTTTGGGACTCAGCTCCTACAATGAGCAGTTCTTC.

This clonotype came up many times. The rearrangement uses TRBV11-3 and TRBJ2-7; 9 positions match TRBD1. This CDR3 region has 14 residues. Looked up from germline, CDR1 is SGHNT and CDR2 is YENEEA. The ends lost 5 bases at V and 5 bases at J; junction bases unmatched: 7. CDR3: CASSAHGTGNEQYF. CDR3 DNA: TGTGCCAGCAGCGCGCACGGGACAGGGAACGAGCAGTACTTC.

This clonotype occurred a few times. The chain uses TRBV28 and TRBJ1-4; D gene ambiguous. This CDR3 region has 12 residues. Germline-derived CDR1 and CDR2 are MDHEN and SYDVKM. V was clipped by 3 bases and J by 13 bases, with 12 bases between them. As DNA, the CDR3 is TGTGCCAGCAGTTTTGTTCCGAGACCACTGTTTTTT. Protein sequence: CASSFVPRPLFF.